A single sample gave rise to the 29 T cell receptor beta chains below, sequenced in a study of OX40 agonist ivuxolimab in advanced cancers. Clones were read by immunoSEQ multiplex PCR, and TCRdb kept only the in-frame ones, dropping some. This sample has around 36,000 clones; more than 85% occur once, and the top ten carry around a fifth. Specimen: CD4+ or CD8+ T cells sorted from blood, collected in a trial of the OX40 agonist ivuxolimab. All receptors come from an adult with an advanced solid tumor such as melanoma, head and neck, liver or kidney cancer.

This chain joins TRBV4-2 and TRBJ1-4; D uncertain. Trimming took 4 bases from V and 4 from J, leaving 19 bases between them. The CDR3 has 17 residues. Germline V gene sequence: CDR1 LGHNA, CDR2 YNFKEQ. The CDR3 sequence is CASSPLIERHLNEKLFF. CDR3 nucleotides: TGTGCCAGCAGCCCCCTAATTGAGAGACACCTTAATGAAAAACTGTTTTTT.

The V and J genes are TRBV25-1 and TRBJ1-6, with D perhaps TRBD1 (5 bases). The germline gives CDR1 MGHDK, CDR2 SYGVNS. This CDR3 comprises 15 residues. V lost 1 base to trimming and J lost 6 bases, with 10 bases between them. As DNA, the CDR3 is TGTGCCAGCAGTGAATGGGGGGGTGGTAATTCACCCCTCCACTTT. As protein: CASSEWGGGNSPLHF.

The rearrangement links TRBV5-1 to TRBJ2-7, with 7 bases lining up with TRBD1. The CDR3 length is 14 residues. Unmatched junction bases numbered 5, after V lost 2 bases and J lost 3 bases. Germline loops: CDR1 SGHRS, CDR2 YFSETQ. DNA of the CDR3: TGCGCCAGCAGCTTTGGCCGGGACAGCTACGAGCAGTACTTC. Protein: CASSFGRDSYEQYF.

The V call is TRBV27, the J call TRBJ2-1; the match to TRBD2 covers 9 bases. The CDR3 is 12 amino acids. V lost 6 bases and J lost 10; bases outside the gene matches: 4. The germline V gene has CDR1 MNHEY and CDR2 SMNVEV (reference sequence). CDR3: CASSGLAPEQFF. CDR3 nucleotide sequence: TGTGCCAGCAGCGGACTAGCGCCCGAGCAGTTCTTC.

The genes are TRBV7-9 and TRBJ1-2, with D possibly being TRBD1 (6 bases). V was clipped by 4 bases and J by 3 bases, with 15 bases between them. The CDR3 has 15 amino acids. Germline CDR1 reads SEHNR; CDR2 reads FQNEAQ (reference sequence). The CDR3 nucleotides are TGTGCCAGCAGCTCCTATCGGGGGGCCGACTATGGCTACACCTTC. Translation gives CASSSYRGADYGYTF.

This clone appeared a single time. The chain recombines TRBV4-3 with TRBJ2-7; 11 bases align to TRBD2. Per the germline V gene, CDR1 is LGHNA and CDR2 is YSLEER. This CDR3 has 15 amino acids. The J segment lost 2 bases and the V segment lost 3 bases, leaving 3 bases of the junction unmatched. The CDR3 reads CASSQIAGGPYEQYF. DNA for the CDR3: TGCGCCAGCAGCCAGATAGCGGGGGGGCCCTACGAGCAGTACTTC.

The rearrangement uses TRBV30 and TRBJ2-3; 9 bases are a match to TRBD1. Trimming removed 7 bases from V and 4 bases from J; junction bases left unmatched: 6. CDR1 and CDR2 (germline): GTSNPN, SVGIG (reference sequence). The CDR3 extends over 13 amino acids. For the CDR3, the DNA is TGTGCCTCCGCCGGGACAGGGTCAGATACGCAGTATTTT. Protein sequence: CASAGTGSDTQYF.

The J gene is TRBJ2-7, the V gene TRBV4-1; the D call may be TRBD1 or TRBD2 (5 bases each). This CDR3 has 15 amino acids. V was cut by 4 bases and J by 4 bases, with 17 bases left in between. From germline, CDR1 is MGHRA and CDR2 YSYEKL. CDR3 in amino acids: CASSPNRGTAYEQYF. CDR3 DNA sequence: TGCGCCAGCAGCCCGAATCGAGGGACGGCGTACGAGCAGTACTTC.

This sequence joins TRBV5-1 and TRBJ1-2; the match to TRBD1 covers 7 bases. The CDR3 spans 13 residues. V lost 4 bases, J lost 4 bases, and 4 bases stayed unmatched. Germline values: CDR1 SGHRS, CDR2 YFSETQ. In nucleotides, the CDR3 is TGCGCCAGCAGCAAGGGACAGATCTATGGCTACACCTTC. Translating gives CASSKGQIYGYTF. Full variable domain (outside the CDR3, taken from reference TRBV5-1 and TRBJ1-2): KAGVTQTPRYLIKTRGQQVTLSCSPISGHRSVSWYQQTPGQGLQFLFEYFSETQRNKGNFPGRFSGRQFSNSRSEMNVSTLELGDSALYLCASSKGQIYGYTFGSGTRLTVV.

This clone was observed a few times. The chain employs TRBV6-6 and TRBJ1-4; D is possibly TRBD1 (5 bases). The CDR3 contains 13 residues. The germline V gene has CDR1 MNHNY and CDR2 SVGAGI (reference sequence). The germline V and J ends were trimmed by 5 bases and 7 bases, with 11 bases remaining between them. The CDR3 protein is CASSPGGSEKLFF. The CDR3 nucleotides are TGTGCCAGCAGTCCGGGGGGAAGTGAAAAACTGTTTTTT.

V usage is TRBV19 and J usage is TRBJ2-3, with 8 bases identical to TRBD1. CDR3 length: 15 amino acids. Looked up from germline, CDR1 is LNHDA and CDR2 is SQIVND (reference sequence). The junction had 4 bases not matched to a gene; V was cut back by 5 bases and J by 0 bases. The chain's CDR3 is CASSSDRDSTDTQYF. The DNA of the CDR3 is TGTGCCAGTAGTTCGGACAGGGATAGCACAGATACGCAGTATTTT.

The V gene is TRBV7-2, the J gene TRBJ1-1; D possibly corresponds to TRBD1 (5 bases). This CDR3 contains 14 residues. Trimming shortened V by 4 bases and J by 3 bases, and 12 bases separated the two germline ends. CDR1 and CDR2 from the germline V gene are SGHTA and FQGNSA. The CDR3 DNA reads TGTGCCAGCAGCTCAGGGTGGTCTCACACTGAAGCTTTCTTT. Protein: CASSSGWSHTEAFF.

The rearrangement joins TRBV2 to TRBJ1-1; the D gene is possibly TRBD1 (6 bases). Between the trimmed V and J ends, which lost 4 bases and 7 bases, there was a span of 16 bases. CDR3 size: 14 residues. Per the germline V gene, CDR1 is SNHLY and CDR2 is FYNNEI. CDR3 DNA: TGTGCCAGCAGTGGTTCCCTTTCGACAGGTGAAGCTTTCTTT. Amino acid sequence: CASSGSLSTGEAFF.

The chain joins TRBV27 to TRBJ1-2; TRBD1 matches at 7 bases. Unmatched junction bases numbered 3, after V lost 4 bases and J lost 4 bases. Germline-derived CDR1 and CDR2 are MNHEY and SMNVEV (reference sequence). This CDR3 has 13 amino acids. CDR3 nucleotide sequence: TGTGCCAGCAGTTCAGGGGGTACCTATGGCTACACCTTC. Its protein is CASSSGGTYGYTF.

This clone was recorded a few times. This chain's CDR3 is CASSQDLAGGTDTQYF. The CDR3 coding sequence is TGTGCCAGCAGCCAAGATCTAGCGGGGGGCACAGATACGCAGTATTTT. The chain has TRBV4-2 and TRBJ2-3; the match to TRBD2 covers 10 bases. The CDR3 totals 16 residues. J was trimmed by 1 base and V by 0 bases; bases with no gene match: 1. The germline CDR1 and CDR2 sequences are LGHNA and YNFKEQ.

The chain recombines TRBV6-5 with TRBJ1-1, with 9 bases matching TRBD1. From germline, CDR1 is MNHEY and CDR2 SVGAGI. J gave up 4 bases and V 8 bases, and 5 bases lay outside the gene matches. CDR3 size: 13 residues. The CDR3 is CASHRGPITEAFF. CDR3 in DNA: TGTGCCAGCCACAGGGGGCCCATCACTGAAGCTTTCTTT.

The rearrangement links TRBV7-9 to TRBJ1-2, with TRBD1 as a possible D gene (5 bases). The V gene lost 3 bases and the J gene lost 8 bases, with 10 bases spanning the gap. Germline loops: CDR1 SEHNR, CDR2 FQNEAQ (reference sequence). The CDR3 spans 12 residues. CDR3 protein: CASSLGVGGYTF. CDR3 DNA: TGTGCCAGCAGCTTGGGGGTAGGCGGCTACACCTTC.

V is TRBV19 and J is TRBJ1-2; D remains unclear. CDR1 and CDR2 from the germline V gene are LNHDA and SQIVND (reference sequence). The ends were cut back, 5 bases at V and 0 bases at J, with 16 bases in the middle. This CDR3 is 16 amino acids long. The CDR3 spells CASSPEVGLPNYGYTF. The CDR3 DNA sequence: TGTGCCAGTAGTCCCGAAGTTGGACTTCCTAACTATGGCTACACCTTC.

The chain carries TRBV30 and TRBJ1-1; tentatively, D is TRBD1 (5 bases). The ends were cut back, 0 bases at V and 3 bases at J, with 17 bases in the middle. CDR1 GTSNPN and CDR2 SVGIG come from the germline V gene (reference sequence). The CDR3 loop spans 16 amino acids. CDR3 bases: TGTGCCTGGAGTGTTAGGATTAGGGGAAGGGACACTGAAGCTTTCTTT. Translating it yields CAWSVRIRGRDTEAFF.

The count of this clone is one. The V gene is TRBV5-1, the J gene TRBJ2-1; D remains ambiguous. In germline, CDR1 is SGHRS, CDR2 YFSETQ. Trimming pared 0 bases from V and 7 bases from J, leaving 8 bases between. The CDR3 runs 13 residues. Here the CDR3 DNA reads TGCGCCAGCAGCTTGGTTTTCGAAAATGAGCAGTTCTTC. This encodes CASSLVFENEQFF.

The table lists this clone with a few counts. The chain combines TRBV29-1 with TRBJ1-1; no reliable D call. The CDR3 contains 11 residues. The germline V gene has CDR1 SQVTM and CDR2 ANQGSEA. V was cut by 7 bases and J by 3 bases, with 9 bases left in between. CDR3 nucleotides: TGCAGCGGAAGGGAGGACACTGAAGCTTTCTTT. Translating gives CSGREDTEAFF. Drawing the rest from reference TRBV29-1 and TRBJ1-1, the complete variable domain is SAVISQKPSRDICQRGTSLTIQCQVDSQVTMMFWYRQQPGQSLTLIATANQGSEATYESGFVIDKFPISRPNLTFSTLTVSNMSPEDSSIYLCSGREDTEAFFGQGTRLTVV.

The V and J genes are TRBV2 and TRBJ2-7; TRBD1 matches 9 bases. The CDR3 is 13 amino acids. The J segment lost 3 bases and the V segment lost 7 bases, leaving 4 bases of the junction unmatched. Germline V CDR1 and CDR2: SNHLY, FYNNEI. The CDR3 sequence is CASIGTGSYEQYF. Written as DNA, the CDR3 is TGTGCCAGCATAGGGACAGGGAGCTACGAGCAGTACTTC. Combining the CDR3 with reference TRBV2 and TRBJ2-7 gives the whole variable domain EPEVTQTPSHQVTQMGQEVILRCVPISNHLYFYWYRQILGQKVEFLVSFYNNEISEKSEIFDDQFSVERPDGSNFTLKIRSTKLEDSAMYFCASIGTGSYEQYFGPGTRLTVT.

This clone was seen just once. In nucleotides, the CDR3 is TGTGCCAGCAGCCCAGGCGGGGGGGCGAACACTGAAGCTTTCTTT. It encodes CASSPGGGANTEAFF. The chain uses TRBV9 and TRBJ1-1; D perhaps matches TRBD1 (6 bases). Germline assignment: CDR1 SGDLS and CDR2 YYNGEE. Trimming pared 4 bases from V and 1 base from J, leaving 14 bases between. This CDR3 has 15 residues.

The chain is built from TRBV15 and TRBJ1-5, with D possibly TRBD1 on 5 matching bases. Germline values: CDR1 LNHNV, CDR2 YYDKDF (reference sequence). The germline V and J ends were trimmed by 0 bases and 7 bases, with 13 bases remaining between them. There are 15 residues in the CDR3. CDR3 DNA sequence: TGTGCCACCAGCAGAGATAAAGGGGCTGAACAGCCCCAGCATTTT. Protein product: CATSRDKGAEQPQHF.

The CDR3 spells CASSLGGGRQYNEQFF. CDR3 DNA: TGTGCCAGCAGCTTAGGGGGAGGGAGACAATACAATGAGCAGTTCTTC. The V and J genes are TRBV7-2 and TRBJ2-1, with TRBD2 matching 7 bases. Germline-derived CDR1 and CDR2 are SGHTA and FQGNSA. V lost 1 base, J lost 4 bases, and 7 bases stayed unmatched. The CDR3 contains 16 residues.

This clone has only one observation. The chain couples TRBV30 to TRBJ1-1; weak D call: TRBD1 (6 bases). The CDR3 covers 14 residues. Trimming shortened V by 3 bases and J by 4 bases, and 15 bases separated the two germline ends. Germline lookup yields CDR1 GTSNPN and CDR2 SVGIG (reference sequence). CDR3 region: CAWRTGIIGTEAFF. The CDR3 nucleotides read TGTGCCTGGAGAACAGGGATTATCGGCACTGAAGCTTTCTTT.

The J gene is TRBJ1-4, the V gene TRBV27; D possibly corresponds to TRBD1 (6 bases). CDR1 MNHEY and CDR2 SMNVEV come from the germline V gene (reference sequence). The CDR3 is 15 residues long. The germline V and J ends were trimmed by 6 bases and 7 bases, with 18 bases remaining between them. As DNA, the CDR3 is TGTGCCAGCAGGGACGTGATCGGGGGCGGTGAAAAACTGTTTTTT. Its protein product is CASRDVIGGGEKLFF. The entire variable domain, with the rest obtained from reference TRBV27 and TRBJ1-4, is as follows: EAQVTQNPRYLITVTGKKLTVTCSQNMNHEYMSWYRQDPGLGLRQIYYSMNVEVTDKGDVPEGYKVSRKEKRNFPLILESPSPNQTSLYFCASRDVIGGGEKLFFGSGTQLSVL.

The rearrangement joins TRBV7-9 to TRBJ2-1; 8 nucleotides align to TRBD2. The CDR3 consists of 16 residues. Trimming cost V 1 base and J 5 bases; bases outside gene matches: 7. Germline lookup yields CDR1 SEHNR and CDR2 FQNEAQ (reference sequence). The CDR3 sequence: CASSLVGLAGHNEQFF. The CDR3 DNA is TGTGCCAGCAGCTTAGTCGGTCTAGCGGGCCACAATGAGCAGTTCTTC.

The genes are TRBV9 and TRBJ2-1; TRBD2 matches at 13 bases. The CDR3 contains 17 residues. With 0 bases clipped from V and 6 bases from J, the junction kept 6 bases outside the gene matches. Looked up from germline, CDR1 is SGDLS and CDR2 is YYNGEE. The CDR3 spells CASSVEGLAGRGNEQFF. The CDR3 coding sequence is TGTGCCAGCAGCGTAGAGGGACTAGCGGGGAGGGGCAATGAGCAGTTCTTC.